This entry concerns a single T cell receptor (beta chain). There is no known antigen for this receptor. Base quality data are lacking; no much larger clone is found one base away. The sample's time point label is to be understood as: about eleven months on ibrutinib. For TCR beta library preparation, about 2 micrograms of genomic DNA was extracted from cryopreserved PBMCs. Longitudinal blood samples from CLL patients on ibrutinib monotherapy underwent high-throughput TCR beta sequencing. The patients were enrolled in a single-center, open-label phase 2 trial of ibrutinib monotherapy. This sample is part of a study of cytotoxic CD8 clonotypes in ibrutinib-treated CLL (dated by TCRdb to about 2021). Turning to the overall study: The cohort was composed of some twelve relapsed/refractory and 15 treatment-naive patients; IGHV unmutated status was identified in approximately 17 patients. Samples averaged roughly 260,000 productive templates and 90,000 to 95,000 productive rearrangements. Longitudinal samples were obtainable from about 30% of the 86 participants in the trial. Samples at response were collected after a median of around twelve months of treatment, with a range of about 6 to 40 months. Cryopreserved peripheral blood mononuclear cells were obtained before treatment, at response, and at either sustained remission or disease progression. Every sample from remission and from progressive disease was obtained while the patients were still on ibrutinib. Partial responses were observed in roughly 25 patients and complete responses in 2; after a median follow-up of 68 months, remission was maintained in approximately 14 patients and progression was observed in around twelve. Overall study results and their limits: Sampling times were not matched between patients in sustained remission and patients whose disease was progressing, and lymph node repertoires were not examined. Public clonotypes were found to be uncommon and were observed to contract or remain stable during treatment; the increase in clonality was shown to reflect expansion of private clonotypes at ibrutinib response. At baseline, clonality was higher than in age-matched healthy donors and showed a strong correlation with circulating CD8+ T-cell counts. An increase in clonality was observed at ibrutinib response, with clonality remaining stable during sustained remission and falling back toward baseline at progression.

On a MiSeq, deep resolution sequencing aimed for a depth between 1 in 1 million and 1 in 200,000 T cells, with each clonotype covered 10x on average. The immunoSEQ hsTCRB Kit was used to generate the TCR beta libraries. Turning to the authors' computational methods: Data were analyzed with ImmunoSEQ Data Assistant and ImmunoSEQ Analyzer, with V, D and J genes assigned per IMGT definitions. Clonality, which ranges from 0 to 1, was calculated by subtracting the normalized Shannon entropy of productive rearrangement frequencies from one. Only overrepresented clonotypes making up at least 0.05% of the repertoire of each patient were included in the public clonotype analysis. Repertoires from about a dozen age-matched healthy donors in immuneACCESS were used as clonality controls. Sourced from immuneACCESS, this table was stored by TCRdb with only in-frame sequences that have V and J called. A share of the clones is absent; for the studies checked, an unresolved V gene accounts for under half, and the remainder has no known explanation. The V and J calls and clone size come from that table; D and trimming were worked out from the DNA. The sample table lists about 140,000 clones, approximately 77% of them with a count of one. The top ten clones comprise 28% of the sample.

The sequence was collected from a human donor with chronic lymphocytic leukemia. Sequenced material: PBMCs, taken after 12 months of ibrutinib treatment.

The sequence in DNA is TGTGCCAGCTCACTCGATATGGGGGCTGGCGAAAAACTGTTTTTT. This sequence encodes CASSLDMGAGEKLFF. The chain is assembled from TRBV18 and TRBJ1-4; a tentative D match to TRBD1 spans 6 bases. A distance of 17 bases separates the germline ends of V and J, which lose 4 bases and 8 bases respectively. CDR1 and CDR2, looked up from the germline V gene, are KGHSH and LQKENI. Including the terminal cysteine and phenylalanine, the CDR3 comprises 15 residues. Just the 45-base CDR3 DNA is kept, in frame starting at base 1.